This TCR beta chain was captured in a study of blood T cell repertoires in COVID-19 (dated by TCRdb to the early 2020s). The study in broad terms: Samples covering the acute and convalescent phases of COVID-19 were provided by collaborators in the United States, Italy and Spain. The material from the prospective study consisted of cDNA or gDNA derived from T cells, B-cell-depleted T cells, or PBMCs. The dataset comprised deeply sampled blood TCRbeta repertoires from subjects exposed to, actively infected with, or recovered from COVID-19. The repertoires were released in a freely available public database intended as a resource for research on the immune response to SARS-CoV-2. Samples were obtained from the ongoing ImmuneRACE study (first 160 participants) and from roughly 1,300 subjects provided by 6 global collaborators. Sample metadata almost always included a de-identified subject ID, COVID-19 status, age in years and sex. Where available, HLA class I and class II types were obtained from metadata supplied by the sample provider rather than from assay-based typing. The investigation overall reported the following: The quantity of clinical and demographic metadata differed by source and by participant and was supplied without curation.

The CDR3 spans 14 residues, from the cysteine through the phenylalanine. The DNA shown is the 42-base CDR3, in frame from base 1. As encoded in the germline V gene, CDR1 is SGHRS while CDR2 is YFSETQ. V has 3 bases trimmed and J has 7 bases trimmed; junction bases matching no gene number 6. TCRbeta CDR3 regions were amplified from genomic DNA using the immunoSEQ Assay, a bias-controlled multiplex PCR. The paper's data handling went like this. The number of nucleated cells in each sample was estimated from the amplification of reference gene primers within the assay. To quantify the absolute abundance of each unique TCRbeta CDR3 rearrangement, sequence reads were collapsed and filtered. For each sample, productive Simpson clonality was calculated as the square root of Simpson's diversity index over productive rearrangements. In its TCRdb copy, this immuneACCESS table keeps in-frame sequences only and misses some clones. Where compared with another copy, unresolved V genes explain less than half of these, and the others have no known cause. For V, J and clone size, that table is used; D and trimming come from the DNA. Across this sample there are roughly 450,000 clones, with 90% seen only once. The ten largest clones capture 0.6% to 0.7% of the sample.

Enrolling through a virtual design, the prospective study's participants ranged in age from roughly 18 to 90 years and lived across around 25 United States geographic areas. In the prospective study, cohorts were assigned on the basis of participant-reported clinical history obtained from a screening survey and a study questionnaire. ImmuneRACE Cohort 3 recovered participants were defined by two consecutive negative NP/OP PCR tests, healthcare professional clearance, or symptom resolution. Each participant in the prospective study had whole blood, serum and a nasopharyngeal or oropharyngeal swab collected by mobile phlebotomists. Prospective study participants could optionally give additional blood draws and questionnaires over a 2-month period. Before DNA extraction, blood samples from the prospective study were shipped at room temperature or frozen. This clone showed up many times. The specificity of this receptor is unknown. No much larger clone is present one base from it, and per-base qualities are unavailable.

Sequencing was performed on PBMCs or T cells enriched from blood (not recorded which). This receptor was obtained from a young man who had recovered from COVID-19. The chain couples TRBV5-1 to TRBJ2-1, with 8 central nucleotides matching TRBD1. Here the CDR3 is given as CASSSRQGLNEQFF. The DNA sequence is as follows: TGCGCCAGCAGCTCGCGACAGGGGTTAAATGAGCAGTTCTTC.